These 9 T cell receptor beta chains originate from one sample sequenced in a study of CD8 T cells in ankylosing spondylitis. Study-wide results and limits: A motif of several highly homologous TCR beta variants was seen as apparently characteristic of ankylosing spondylitis blood.

One entry per CDR3 protein, called by TCRdb with MiXCR from the 5' RACE reads. Of around 890,000 distinct CDR3 sequences listed, approximately 12% are singletons. Their recognized antigens are unknown. The sequencing sample was made of blood, either unsorted or a sorted T cell fraction (not recorded which). Receptors were obtained from a male donor with ankylosing spondylitis.

This clonotype appeared many times. The V gene is TRBV20-1, the J gene TRBJ2-1, with 11 bases identical to TRBD2. The CDR3 is made up of 13 amino acids. Germline V gene sequence: CDR1 DFQATT, CDR2 SNEGSKA (reference sequence). The V and J ends lost 7 bases and 7 bases, in that order; junction bases with no gene match: 6. The CDR3 coding sequence is TGCAGTGTCTCACTAGCGGGGGTTAATGAGCAGTTCTTC. This encodes CSVSLAGVNEQFF.

The chain uses TRBV20-1 and TRBJ2-1, with D uncertain. This CDR3 has 15 residues. Germline CDR1 is DFQATT and CDR2 is SNEGSKA (reference sequence). V shed 0 bases and J shed 0 bases, with 9 bases lying between them. DNA of the CDR3: TGCAGTGCTAGAGACGCGACCCGCTCCTACAATGAGCAGTTCTTC. This translates into CSARDATRSYNEQFF.

The CDR3 DNA reads as TGTGCCAGCAGCCAAAAGCCAGTCCAAGAGACCCAGTACTTC. Protein product: CASSQKPVQETQYF. This chain uses TRBV6-1 with TRBJ2-5; D is uncertain. The CDR3 runs to 14 residues. In germline, CDR1 is MNHNS, CDR2 SASEGT. V lost 6 bases and J lost 1, with 12 bases in between.

This chain uses TRBV5-1 with TRBJ1-1; possible D gene TRBD1, 6 bases. CDR1 is SGHRS and CDR2 is YFSETQ in the germline V gene. The CDR3 sequence is 15 residues long. V was pared by 2 bases and J by 4 bases, with 15 bases between. The CDR3 spells CASSFVQGIATEAFF. CDR3 bases: TGCGCCAGCAGCTTTGTTCAGGGGATCGCCACTGAAGCTTTCTTT.

On this clonotype: A clone one base away is much larger, so this may be a read error. V gene TRBV5-1 combines with J gene TRBJ2-7, with TRBD1 identical over 8 bases. The CDR3 sequence is 15 residues long. From germline, CDR1 is SGHRS and CDR2 YFSETQ. CDR3 DNA: TGCGCCAGCAGCCAGGGGGCCGGGGACGCCTACAAGCAGTACTTC. This gives the protein CASSQGAGDAYKQYF.

In this sample, this clonotype turned up a few times. The genes are TRBV7-2 and TRBJ2-1; 13 nucleotides align to TRBD2. The CDR3 is 16 amino acids. Germline assignment: CDR1 SGHTA and CDR2 FQGNSA. J gave up 7 bases and V 6 bases, and 9 bases lay outside the gene matches. The CDR3 sequence is CASSSAGGLAGNEQFF. DNA of the CDR3: TGTGCCAGCAGTTCCGCAGGGGGACTAGCGGGAAATGAGCAGTTCTTC.

Many counts were recorded for this clonotype. The genes are TRBV12-3 or TRBV12-4 and TRBJ1-5; no reliable D call. The V gene lost 5 bases and the J gene lost 11 bases, with 16 bases spanning the gap. This CDR3 region has 13 residues. DNA for the CDR3: TGTGCCAGCAGTCCGATGAGAAGCTGGTCCCAGCATTTT. Residues: CASSPMRSWSQHF.

This chain links TRBV9 with TRBJ1-5; D uncertain. The CDR3 spans 15 residues. The germline gives CDR1 SGDLS, CDR2 YYNGEE. Trimming took off 3 bases at V and 5 bases at J, with 15 bases between the two ends. Here the CDR3 reads CASSEAPHTDQPQHF. The CDR3 region has the DNA TGTGCCAGCAGCGAGGCCCCTCATACCGATCAGCCCCAGCATTTT.

Only a few counts were recorded for this clonotype. This chain uses TRBV20-1 with TRBJ2-1; D is ambiguous. The germline CDR1 and CDR2 sequences are DFQATT and SNEGSKA (reference sequence). V was clipped by 6 bases and J by 2 bases, with 14 bases between them. This CDR3 has 14 amino acids. CDR3 coding DNA: TGCAGTGCAGCACTCTCCTCTGCCTACAATGAGCAGTTCTTC. Translation gives CSAALSSAYNEQFF.